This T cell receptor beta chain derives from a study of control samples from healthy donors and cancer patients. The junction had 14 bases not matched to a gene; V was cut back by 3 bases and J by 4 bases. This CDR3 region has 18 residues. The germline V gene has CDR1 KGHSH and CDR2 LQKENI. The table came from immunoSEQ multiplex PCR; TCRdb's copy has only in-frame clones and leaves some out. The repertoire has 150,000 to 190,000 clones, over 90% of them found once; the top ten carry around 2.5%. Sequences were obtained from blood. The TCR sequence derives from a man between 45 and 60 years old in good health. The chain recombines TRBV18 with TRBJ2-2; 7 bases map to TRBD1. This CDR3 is CASSPSRQGRRVTGELFF. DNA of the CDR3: TGTGCCAGCTCACCCTCCAGACAGGGTCGGCGGGTCACCGGGGAGCTGTTTTTT. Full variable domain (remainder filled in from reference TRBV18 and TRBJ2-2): NAGVMQNPRHLVRRRGQEARLRCSPMKGHSHVYWYRQLPEEGLKFMVYLQKENIIDESGMPKERFSAEFPKEGPSILRIQQVVRGDSAAYFCASSPSRQGRRVTGELFFGEGSRLTVL.